The 20 T cell receptor beta chains reported below all come from one sample, sequenced in a study of T cells in Graves' hyperthyroidism and ophthalmopathy. It was RNA transcripts that yielded the amplified TCR beta CDR3 regions. Carried out on the TCR CDR3, a first-round RT-PCR used the HTBI primer set. One entry per CDR3 protein, called by TCRdb with MiXCR from the multiplex PCR reads. Of 730,000 or so distinct CDR3 sequences detected, roughly a sixth appear once; the ten largest clones hold over 15%. The sample was blood. Source of these receptors: a woman between 50 and 59 years old with Graves' hyperthyroidism that later progressed to Graves' ophthalmopathy.

The J gene is TRBJ1-2, the V gene TRBV7-2; D unclear. This CDR3 comprises 12 residues. V was clipped by 1 base and J by 8 bases, with 8 bases between them. Germline CDR1 and CDR2: SGHTA and FQGNSA. The CDR3 is CASSLVRRGYTF. The CDR3 nucleotides are TGTGCCAGCAGCTTAGTGCGCCGCGGCTACACCTTC.

This clonotype has just one count. The chain joins TRBV19 to TRBJ2-6; TRBD1 agrees at 10 bases. Trimming cost V 7 bases and J 0 bases; bases outside gene matches: 9. The CDR3 is 18 residues long. From germline, CDR1 is LNHDA and CDR2 SQIVND (reference sequence). The CDR3 spells CASTRTGGRISGANVLTF. In DNA form, the CDR3 reads TGTGCCAGTACCAGGACAGGGGGACGTATCTCTGGGGCCAACGTCCTGACTTTC.

The chain is built from TRBV4-1 and TRBJ2-7; 10 bases map to TRBD1. Per germline, CDR1 MGHRA and CDR2 YSYEKL. V shed 4 bases, J shed 0 bases, and the junction held 12 bases outside the gene matches. The CDR3 length is 18 residues. Here the CDR3 reads CASSPRDRGGPSSYEQYF. The CDR3 nucleotides read TGCGCCAGCAGCCCCAGGGACAGGGGAGGCCCTAGCTCCTACGAGCAGTACTTC.

This clonotype was observed many times. An end of the junction does not agree with germline; a read error may underlie this. The chain employs TRBV7-7 and TRBJ2-5; the D gene is possibly TRBD2 (5 bases). The CDR3 sequence is 14 residues long. Germline V gives CDR1 SSHAT, CDR2 FNYEAQ (reference sequence). CDR3 region: CASSLDYGGETQYF. For the CDR3, the DNA is TGTGCTAGCAGCCTTGACTATGGTGGTGAGACCCAGTACTTC.

This rearrangement joins TRBV6-9 to TRBJ2-3; 7 bases align to TRBD2. Per the germline V gene, CDR1 is MNHGY and CDR2 is SVAAGI. This CDR3 spans 15 amino acids. V was pared by 4 bases and J by 2 bases, with 6 bases of the junction left unmatched. CDR3 coding DNA: TGTGCCAGCAGTTGGACTAGGCGCCCCACAGATACGCAGTATTTT. This translates into CASSWTRRPTDTQYF.

This clonotype was seen more than once but under ten times. The gene calls are TRBV6-1 and TRBJ2-7; D possibly corresponds to TRBD1 (5 bases). Trimming removed 0 bases at V and 2 bases at J, with 11 bases between. The CDR3 spans 15 residues. Per germline, CDR1 MNHNS and CDR2 SASEGT. The CDR3 is CASSEAETRAYEQYF. CDR3 sequence (DNA): TGTGCCAGCAGTGAAGCGGAGACCAGGGCCTACGAGCAGTACTTC.

J is TRBJ2-3 and V is TRBV5-4; TRBD1 matches 9 bases. CDR1 is SGHNT and CDR2 is YYREEE in the germline V gene (reference sequence). The CDR3 is made up of 17 amino acids. With 0 bases clipped from V and 6 bases from J, the junction kept 11 bases outside the gene matches. The CDR3 bases are TGTGCCAGCAGCTTGGCCTCGGGACAGGGTCTAGCGGATACGCAGTATTTT. This gives the protein CASSLASGQGLADTQYF. Complete variable domain (other parts from reference TRBV5-4 and TRBJ2-3): ETGVTQSPTHLIKTRGQQVTLRCSSQSGHNTVSWYQQALGQGPQFIFQYYREEENGRGNFPPRFSGLQFPNYSSELNVNALELDDSALYLCASSLASGQGLADTQYFGPGTRLTVL.

The V and J genes are TRBV19 and TRBJ1-2; D gene unclear. The ends were cut back, 1 base at V and 13 bases at J, with 19 bases in the middle. Germline V gene data show CDR1 as LNHDA and CDR2 as SQIVND (reference sequence). This CDR3 has 14 amino acids. The DNA for the CDR3 is TGTGCCAGTAGTATAGCGGGAAGACTCACGAACTCCACCTTC. This encodes CASSIAGRLTNSTF.

This clonotype has at least ten counts. The rearrangement uses TRBV12-3 or TRBV12-4 and TRBJ1-5; unclear D gene. This CDR3 spans 15 amino acids. Trimming pared 2 bases from V and 6 bases from J, leaving 14 bases between. Here the CDR3 reads CASSLLIKGSQPQHF. CDR3 bases: TGTGCCAGCAGTTTACTGATCAAGGGAAGTCAGCCCCAGCATTTT.

This clonotype was counted between two and nine times. This chain uses TRBV4-1 with TRBJ2-7; D perhaps matches TRBD1 (5 bases). The CDR3 runs to 14 residues. Trimming stripped 2 bases from V and 0 bases from J, with 8 bases between. Germline CDR1 and CDR2: MGHRA and YSYEKL. The CDR3 DNA reads as TGCGCCAGCAGCCAAAGTGACAGCTCCTACGAGCAGTACTTC. Its translation: CASSQSDSSYEQYF.

The genes are TRBV19 and TRBJ1-5; D possibly corresponds to TRBD1 (5 bases). The CDR3 runs to 14 residues. CDR1 LNHDA and CDR2 SQIVND come from the germline V gene (reference sequence). V was cut by 5 bases and J by 2 bases, with 10 bases left in between. The CDR3 coding sequence is TGTGCCAGTAGTGAAGGGGAGGGCAATCAGCCCCAGCATTTT. It codes for CASSEGEGNQPQHF.

The chain has TRBV19 and TRBJ2-5, with 8 bases matching TRBD2. Germline CDR1 is LNHDA and CDR2 is SQIVND (reference sequence). CDR3 size: 17 residues. The ends lost 5 bases at V and 5 bases at J; junction bases unmatched: 16. CDR3 in amino acids: CASSPRHGLAAPETQYF. In DNA, the CDR3 is TGTGCCAGTAGTCCGCGGCACGGACTAGCAGCTCCGGAGACCCAGTACTTC.

Many counts were recorded for this clonotype. The genes are TRBV20-1 and TRBJ1-5, with TRBD1 identical over 10 bases. The CDR3 spans 17 residues. V was pared by 3 bases and J by 2 bases, with 10 bases of the junction left unmatched. CDR1 DFQATT and CDR2 SNEGSKA come from the germline V gene (reference sequence). The CDR3 DNA is TGCAGTGCTAGTGACCGGGACAGGGGAATGGGCAATCAGCCCCAGCATTTT. This gives the protein CSASDRDRGMGNQPQHF.

This clonotype was picked up one time. With a much larger clone just one base away, this may be a read error. The chain is built from TRBV12-3 or TRBV12-4 and TRBJ2-7; TRBD2 matches 10 bases. The CDR3 has 15 residues. Written as DNA, the CDR3 is TGTGCCAGCAGTCCTAGCGGGGGCGGCTCCTACGGGCAGTACTTC. This gives the protein CASSPSGGGSYGQYF.

The CDR3 sequence is CASRDSGIYNEQFF. In nucleotides, the CDR3 is TGTGCCAGCAGGGATAGCGGTATTTACAATGAGCAGTTCTTC. The chain couples TRBV6-1 to TRBJ2-1, with D possibly matching TRBD2 (6 bases). Trimming pared 6 bases from V and 4 bases from J, leaving 13 bases between. Per germline, CDR1 MNHNS and CDR2 SASEGT. The CDR3 runs to 14 residues.

In this sample, this clonotype turned up a few times. J is TRBJ1-5 and V is TRBV20-1; 9 bases are shared with TRBD1. V dropped 2 bases and J dropped 5; count of bases not matched to a gene: 7. The CDR3 totals 15 residues. The germline V gene has CDR1 DFQATT and CDR2 SNEGSKA (reference sequence). CDR3 sequence (DNA): TGCAGTGCTAGAACCGGGACAGGGTGGGATCAGCCCCAGCATTTT. This codes for CSARTGTGWDQPQHF.

This clonotype was seen repeatedly, ten times or more. This chain joins TRBV20-1 and TRBJ1-1; TRBD1 aligns across 7 bases. Germline loops: CDR1 DFQATT, CDR2 SNEGSKA (reference sequence). CDR3 length: 13 residues. CDR3 sequence (DNA): TGCAGGATCGGGACAGAGTTGAACACTGAAGCTTTCTTT. Translating gives CRIGTELNTEAFF.

The sample holds many counts of this clonotype. This chain uses TRBV27 with TRBJ1-5, with 8 bases identical to TRBD1. The CDR3 extends over 16 amino acids. Unmatched junction bases numbered 9, after V lost 3 bases and J lost 5 bases. Germline CDR1 reads MNHEY; CDR2 reads SMNVEV (reference sequence). The CDR3: CASSFLGQGIDQPQHF. As DNA, the CDR3 is TGTGCCAGCAGTTTCCTAGGACAGGGCATCGATCAGCCCCAGCATTTT.

This chain links TRBV20-1 with TRBJ1-2, with 7 bases aligning to TRBD1. Per the germline V gene, CDR1 is DFQATT and CDR2 is SNEGSKA (reference sequence). The CDR3 is 14 residues long. J was trimmed by 8 bases and V by 0 bases; bases with no gene match: 9. The CDR3 protein is CSARDPQGLGGYTF. CDR3 nucleotides: TGCAGTGCTAGAGATCCACAGGGGCTGGGCGGCTACACCTTC.

In this sample, this clonotype turned up a few times. The genes are TRBV7-8 and TRBJ1-2, with 7 bases aligning to TRBD1. The CDR3 has 14 amino acids. V dropped 5 bases and J dropped 2; count of bases not matched to a gene: 5. Germline V lookup: CDR1 SGHVS, CDR2 FQNEAQ. CDR3 loop: CASSQRDRNYGYTF. CDR3 in DNA: TGTGCCAGCAGCCAAAGGGACAGAAACTATGGCTACACCTTC.